This T cell receptor beta chain emerged from a study of identical twins. Findings of the study overall: Invariant MAIT and iNKT cells are populations that could partly confound zero-insertion analyses. Conclusions were drawn cross-sectionally by statistical analysis, without following the same donors.

This clonotype was counted between two and nine times. The target antigen is unknown. V lost 2 bases to trimming and J lost 5 bases, with 10 bases between them. Germline V lookup: CDR1 MNHNS, CDR2 SASEGT. This CDR3 is built from 14 residues. MiXCR was run by TCRdb on the 5' RACE reads, yielding one entry per CDR3 protein. The sample shows around 340,000 distinct CDR3 sequences, roughly 10% of them seen only once. This TCR was sampled from a woman between 50 and 59 years old in good health. The source material was naive T cells sorted from blood. V gene TRBV6-1 combines with J gene TRBJ2-1, with D maybe TRBD2 (6 bases). In nucleotides, the CDR3 is TGTGCCAGCAGTGAATCGGGACTCAACAATGAGCAGTTCTTC. It is translated as CASSESGLNNEQFF.